This T cell receptor beta chain was observed in a study of T cell repertoires in cytomegalovirus infection. The overall study: Indications of both CMV infection and matching HLA type were provided by public TCR beta signatures. Study-wide findings and caveats: Totalled public TCR beta family frequency picked out people who carried CMV plus the relevant HLA. The response measured ex vivo was dominated by TCR beta clonotypes (HLA-C-restricted and CMV-specific).

The CDR3 is 14 residues long. Germline CDR1 is SGHRS and CDR2 is YFSETQ. V shed 0 bases and J shed 0 bases, with 6 bases lying between them. The sample holds many counts of this clonotype. Its antigen remains unknown. TCRdb re-called the reads through MiXCR, storing one row per CDR3 protein. Altogether 200,000 to 300,000 distinct CDR3 sequences are present, approximately 10% being singletons, with the ten largest covering about 14%. This chain joins TRBV5-1 and TRBJ2-5; the D is unclear. Sequencing was carried out using PBMCs. This receptor was obtained from a human donor in good health (CMV status not recorded). Some clones in this sample may be carry-over from other donors' samples. The CDR3 bases are TGCGCCAGCAGCTTGGTCGCGGACCAAGAGACCCAGTACTTC. It specifies CASSLVADQETQYF. Using reference TRBV5-1 and TRBJ2-5 for the parts outside the CDR3, the full variable domain is KAGVTQTPRYLIKTRGQQVTLSCSPISGHRSVSWYQQTPGQGLQFLFEYFSETQRNKGNFPGRFSGRQFSNSRSEMNVSTLELGDSALYLCASSLVADQETQYFGPGTRLLVL.